These 7 T cell receptor beta chains originate from one sample sequenced in a study of cytomegalovirus exposure and HLA in healthy donors. A multiplex PCR was run with 60 Vbeta primers and 13 Jbeta primers. TCRdb's copy holds only in-frame clones and misses some; the assay was immunoSEQ multiplex PCR. The table lists a few hundred thousand clones, approximately 81% of them singletons. The sample taken for sequencing was PBMCs. Every receptor here comes from a man younger than 45 in good health and CMV-seronegative.

This chain connects TRBV28 to TRBJ2-5, with 7 bases lining up with TRBD1. Germline CDR1 reads MDHEN; CDR2 reads SYDVKM. The CDR3 totals 15 residues. With 6 bases clipped from V and 7 bases from J, the junction kept 14 bases outside the gene matches. The CDR3 is CASSPPLGGQGTQYF. The CDR3 nucleotides are TGTGCCAGCAGCCCCCCCCTAGGGGGCCAGGGGACCCAGTACTTC.

The gene calls are TRBV27 and TRBJ1-5; TRBD1 agrees at 7 bases. The CDR3 is 15 amino acids. V lost 5 bases to trimming and J lost 0 bases; unmatched junction nucleotides: 4. Germline V lookup: CDR1 MNHEY, CDR2 SMNVEV (reference sequence). CDR3 protein: CASSPTGVSNQPQHF. DNA of the CDR3: TGTGCCAGCAGTCCAACAGGGGTTAGCAATCAGCCCCAGCATTTT.

The gene calls are TRBV27 and TRBJ2-7; 9 nucleotides line up with TRBD1. This CDR3 has 12 residues. Looked up from germline, CDR1 is MNHEY and CDR2 is SMNVEV (reference sequence). V lost 9 bases and J lost 6; bases outside the gene matches: 6. CDR3 nucleotides: TGTGCCAGTTCGACAGGGGGGGGCGAGCAGTACTTC. Protein: CASSTGGGEQYF.

The gene calls are TRBV5-1 and TRBJ1-2; perhaps TRBD1 as D (5 bases). Germline V gene sequence: CDR1 SGHRS, CDR2 YFSETQ. CDR3 length: 14 residues. Trimming stripped 4 bases from V and 3 bases from J, with 13 bases between. CDR3 residues: CASSPTGGDYGYTF. CDR3 DNA: TGCGCCAGCAGCCCAACCGGGGGGGACTATGGCTACACCTTC.

This sequence joins TRBV15 and TRBJ2-3, with 8 bases that match TRBD2. The CDR3 has 17 residues. V shed 3 bases and J 2 bases; nucleotides not matched to a gene: 10. Looked up from germline, CDR1 is LNHNV and CDR2 is YYDKDF (reference sequence). The CDR3 loop reads CATSRGTSRGATDTQYF. In DNA, the CDR3 is TGTGCCACCAGCAGGGGGACTTCGCGGGGGGCCACAGATACGCAGTATTTT. The variable domain in full, completed from reference TRBV15 and TRBJ2-3, reads DAMVIQNPRYQVTQFGKPVTLSCSQTLNHNVMYWYQQKSSQAPKLLFHYYDKDFNNEADTPDNFQSRRPNTSFCFLDIRSPGLGDTAMYLCATSRGTSRGATDTQYFGPGTRLTVL.

This rearrangement joins TRBV5-6 to TRBJ2-1, with D possibly matching TRBD2 (5 bases). The germline gives CDR1 SGHDT, CDR2 YYEEEE. The V and J ends lost 4 bases and 3 bases respectively, with 11 bases between them. The CDR3 covers 14 residues. CDR3 loop: CASSLYGDYNEQFF. CDR3 in DNA: TGTGCCAGCAGCCTATACGGGGACTACAATGAGCAGTTCTTC.

The chain couples TRBV6-1 to TRBJ1-1; D is unresolved. Germline V CDR1 and CDR2: MNHNS, SASEGT. V was pared by 4 bases and J by 12 bases, with 21 bases between. CDR3 length equals 14 residues. The CDR3 DNA is TGTGCCAGCAGTGCACCCCGCGGGCGGAAAATAACTTTCTTT. This sequence encodes CASSAPRGRKITFF.